Presented here are 14 T cell receptor beta chains from one specimen sequenced in a study of blood T cells in healthy people across ages. A second PCR, run for about 7 to 11 cycles, used a sample-barcoded 5' primer plus a J-beta primer mix. TCRdb processed the 5' RACE reads anew with MiXCR; each CDR3 protein has one entry. The table records over 300,000 distinct CDR3 sequences, about half of them present only once. The sequencing input was blood. These TCRs come from a man aged 55 to 70 in good health.

The J gene is TRBJ2-5, the V gene TRBV9; D may be TRBD2 (7 bases). The CDR3 runs to 15 residues. Deletions cut 5 bases from V and 2 bases from J, with 16 bases between. From germline, CDR1 is SGDLS and CDR2 YYNGEE. The CDR3 nucleotides read TGTGCCAGCAGGGTCCGGGGGGCGGAACAAGAGACCCAGTACTTC. It yields the protein CASRVRGAEQETQYF. Using reference TRBV9 and TRBJ2-5 for the parts outside the CDR3, the full variable domain is DSGVTQTPKHLITATGQRVTLRCSPRSGDLSVYWYQQSLDQGLQFLIQYYNGEERAKGNILERFSAQQFPDLHSELNLSSLELGDSALYFCASRVRGAEQETQYFGPGTRLLVL.

The chain uses TRBV28 and TRBJ2-3, with 7 nucleotides matching TRBD1. Germline V gene lookup returns CDR1 MDHEN and CDR2 SYDVKM. V was pared by 7 bases and J by 0 bases, with 19 bases of the junction left unmatched. The CDR3 has 19 residues. CDR3 nucleotides: TGTGCCAGCATGGGGTGGAGCCGGGACAGCCCTTTGAGCACAGATACGCAGTATTTT. Residues: CASMGWSRDSPLSTDTQYF.

The V and J genes are TRBV20-1 and TRBJ2-1; D gene uncertain. The J call is in doubt because the DNA end fits TRBJ2-7 better. CDR1 DFQATT and CDR2 SNEGSKA come from the germline V gene (reference sequence). The CDR3 runs to 15 residues. Written as DNA, the CDR3 is TGCAGTGCTAGATCGTCTGAGGCCCCCGCCTACGAGCAGTACTTC. Amino acids: CSARSSEAPAYEQYF.

V usage is TRBV28 and J usage is TRBJ2-1; 7 bases fit TRBD2. V shed 5 bases, J shed 5 bases, and the junction held 9 bases outside the gene matches. The CDR3 spans 15 residues. CDR1 is MDHEN and CDR2 is SYDVKM in the germline V gene. CDR3 bases: TGTGCCAGCAGTCCGTCCGGGACTATTAACAATGAGCAGTTCTTC. This translates into CASSPSGTINNEQFF.

The chain couples TRBV18 to TRBJ2-1, with D possibly TRBD1 on 5 matching bases. The ends were cut back, 3 bases at V and 8 bases at J, with 8 bases in the middle. This CDR3 has 12 residues. Germline V gives CDR1 KGHSH, CDR2 LQKENI. The DNA of the CDR3 is TGTGCCAGCTCACCCTTCAGGGATGAGCAGTTCTTC. Residues: CASSPFRDEQFF.

The DNA for the CDR3 is TGTGCCAGCAGTTACCACTATGGGGGGAACACTGAAGCTTTCTTT. Protein sequence: CASSYHYGGNTEAFF. The rearrangement links TRBV6-2 or TRBV6-3 to TRBJ1-1; the D gene is possibly TRBD1 (5 bases). The CDR3 totals 15 residues. Germline lookup yields CDR1 MNHEY and CDR2 SVGEGT. V lost 2 bases, J lost 1 base, and 11 bases lay in between.

This chain joins TRBV3-1 and TRBJ2-7; TRBD2 aligns across 11 bases. From germline, CDR1 is LGHDT and CDR2 YNNKEL (reference sequence). The CDR3 sequence is 16 residues long. V dropped 4 bases and J dropped 7; count of bases not matched to a gene: 12. As DNA, the CDR3 is TGTGCCAGCAGCCCCTCTAGCGGGGGGAAATTCAGGGAGCAGTACTTC. Its translation: CASSPSSGGKFREQYF.

The chain employs TRBV12-3 or TRBV12-4 and TRBJ2-3, with a tentative D call TRBD1 (6 bases). Trimming cost V 1 base and J 3 bases, with 11 bases left between them. The CDR3 loop spans 15 amino acids. The CDR3 DNA is TGTGCCAGCAGTTTAGGGCAGGGGATGACAGATACGCAGTATTTT. This gives the protein CASSLGQGMTDTQYF.

This clonotype has more than one count but fewer than ten. The gene calls are TRBV20-1 and TRBJ1-2; D gene unclear. With 6 bases removed from V and 6 bases from J, the gap between germline ends came to 14 bases. There are 12 residues in the CDR3. Germline V gives CDR1 DFQATT, CDR2 SNEGSKA (reference sequence). The CDR3 loop reads CSADTVWDGYTF. As DNA, the CDR3 is TGCAGTGCCGATACGGTCTGGGATGGCTACACCTTC.

This clonotype was detected a few times. The V call is TRBV27, the J call TRBJ2-7, with 9 positions matching TRBD2. CDR1 and CDR2 (germline): MNHEY, SMNVEV (reference sequence). This CDR3 is built from 15 residues. With V trimmed by 6 bases and J by 3 bases, 9 bases remained unmatched. The CDR3 bases are TGTGCCAGCAGCCATGGGGCTAGCGGGGACTACGAGCAGTACTTC. Translating it yields CASSHGASGDYEQYF.

V gene TRBV6-2 or TRBV6-3 combines with J gene TRBJ2-4; no definite D call. The V and J ends lost 7 bases and 0 bases respectively, with 16 bases between them. Per the germline V gene, CDR1 is MNHEY and CDR2 is SVGEGT. This CDR3 comprises 16 residues. The CDR3 loop is CASTTGQNLAKNIQYF. The CDR3 DNA follows: TGTGCCAGCACCACGGGCCAGAACCTAGCCAAAAACATTCAGTACTTC.

The gene calls are TRBV6-2 or TRBV6-3 and TRBJ2-5; D might be TRBD2 (6 bases). The ends were cut back, 6 bases at V and 11 bases at J, with 31 bases in the middle. Germline values: CDR1 MNHEY, CDR2 SVGEGT. CDR3 size: 17 residues. This chain's CDR3 is CASSPRGGQRNHNEQYF. In nucleotides, the CDR3 is TGTGCCAGCAGCCCCCGGGGAGGTCAGCGGAACCACAATGAGCAGTACTTC.

This chain uses TRBV5-6 with TRBJ2-7, with D perhaps TRBD1 (8 bases). The J call may be mistaken, given a closer DNA end match to TRBJ2-5. CDR1 is SGHDT and CDR2 is YYEEEE in the germline V gene. CDR3 length equals 14 residues. The CDR3: CASRDNRGGETQYF. The CDR3 DNA is TGTGCCAGCAGGGATAACAGGGGGGGAGAGACCCAGTACTTC.

This sequence joins TRBV10-3 and TRBJ2-1; possible D gene TRBD1, 6 bases. This CDR3 spans 13 amino acids. CDR1 is ENHRY, CDR2 SYGVKD, per germline. V lost 4 bases to trimming and J lost 5 bases, with 9 bases between them. The CDR3 nucleotides are TGTGCCATCAGTGTACAGGGAGACAATGAGCAGTTCTTC. Its translation is CAISVQGDNEQFF.